The 18 T cell receptor beta chains below were found in one sample sequenced in a study of technical replicates of blood from a few donors. Measured with immunoSEQ multiplex PCR; TCRdb has only the in-frame clones, and not every one. The sample records tens of thousands of clones, approximately 87% being singletons. The sample consisted of PBMCs. These receptors originate from a human donor in good health. Some clones in this sample may be carry-over from other donors' samples.

This clone was found a few times. The chain recombines TRBV19 with TRBJ1-5; a possible D gene is TRBD1 (6 bases). CDR1 is LNHDA, CDR2 SQIVND, per germline (reference sequence). Trimming took 1 base from V and 3 from J, leaving 13 bases between them. The CDR3 covers 16 residues. CDR3 sequence (DNA): TGTGCCAGTAGTATAGTCCGCGGGGGCTCCAATCAGCCCCAGCATTTT. Translating it yields CASSIVRGGSNQPQHF.

J is TRBJ1-2 and V is TRBV30; 12 positions agree with TRBD1. Germline V gene data show CDR1 as GTSNPN and CDR2 as SVGIG (reference sequence). After removal of 0 bases from V and 6 bases from J, the junction contained 5 bases not matched to a gene. This CDR3 has 15 residues. CDR3: CAWSVGTGGADGYTF. CDR3 DNA sequence: TGTGCCTGGAGTGTAGGGACAGGGGGCGCAGATGGCTACACCTTC.

The chain employs TRBV5-1 and TRBJ2-6; D not certain. CDR1 is SGHRS, CDR2 YFSETQ, per germline. The V end was cut by 0 bases, the J end by 0 bases, with 10 bases between. This CDR3 has 17 residues. CDR3 sequence: CASSLETRNSGANVLTF. The CDR3 nucleotides are TGCGCCAGCAGCTTGGAAACAAGAAACTCTGGGGCCAACGTCCTGACTTTC.

The CDR3 DNA is TGTGCCAGCTCCTACTGGGGGGGGGCAAGCACAGATACGCAGTATTTT. Translated: CASSYWGGASTDTQYF. V usage is TRBV27 and J usage is TRBJ2-3, with D possibly TRBD2 on 7 matching bases. Looked up from germline, CDR1 is MNHEY and CDR2 is SMNVEV (reference sequence). V lost 8 bases, J lost 0 bases, and 18 bases lay in between. The CDR3 spans 16 residues.

V usage is TRBV27 and J usage is TRBJ1-1; 7 bases match TRBD1. J lost 0 bases, V lost 2 bases, and 6 bases had no gene match. This CDR3 is built from 16 residues. CDR1 is MNHEY, CDR2 SMNVEV, per germline (reference sequence). The CDR3: CASSLQGDFVNTEAFF. The CDR3 bases are TGTGCCAGCAGTTTACAGGGGGACTTTGTGAACACTGAAGCTTTCTTT.

The rearrangement links TRBV25-1 to TRBJ2-2; 8 bases align to TRBD1. Looked up from germline, CDR1 is MGHDK and CDR2 is SYGVNS. The V gene end was trimmed by 5 bases and the J gene end by 2 bases; junction bases not matched to a gene: 4. The CDR3 is made up of 15 amino acids. The CDR3 reads CASSWDRINTGELFF. The CDR3 nucleotides read TGTGCCAGCAGTTGGGACAGGATTAACACCGGGGAGCTGTTTTTT. Full variable domain (outside the CDR3, taken from reference TRBV25-1 and TRBJ2-2): EADIYQTPRYLVIGTGKKITLECSQTMGHDKMYWYQQDPGMELHLIHYSYGVNSTEKGDLSSESTVSRIRTEHFPLTLESARPSHTSQYLCASSWDRINTGELFFGEGSRLTVL.

This chain uses TRBV7-9 with TRBJ1-4, with a tentative D call TRBD1 (5 bases). With 5 bases removed from V and 0 bases from J, the gap between germline ends came to 16 bases. The CDR3 is made up of 17 amino acids. The germline CDR1 and CDR2 sequences are SEHNR and FQNEAQ (reference sequence). In DNA form, the CDR3 reads TGTGCCAGCAGCCCCAAGCCCCTGGGGCCAACTAATGAAAAACTGTTTTTT. Its translation is CASSPKPLGPTNEKLFF. The full variable domain, its missing parts supplied by reference TRBV7-9 and TRBJ1-4, is DTGVSQNPRHKITKRGQNVTFRCDPISEHNRLYWYRQTLGQGPEFLTYFQNEAQLEKSRLLSDRFSAERPKGSFSTLEIQRTEQGDSAMYLCASSPKPLGPTNEKLFFGSGTQLSVL.

This clone was seen a few times. The chain carries TRBV27 and TRBJ1-1; D possibly corresponds to TRBD1 (5 bases). Germline assignment: CDR1 MNHEY and CDR2 SMNVEV (reference sequence). The CDR3 sequence is 14 residues long. The V and J ends lost 3 bases and 7 bases respectively, with 15 bases between them. This chain's CDR3 is CASSFYSGRVEAFF. CDR3 nucleotide sequence: TGTGCCAGCAGTTTTTATTCGGGCAGGGTTGAAGCTTTCTTT.

V usage is TRBV7-7 and J usage is TRBJ2-1, with 9 bases fitting TRBD1. V dropped 3 bases and J dropped 3; count of bases not matched to a gene: 3. The length of the CDR3 is 15 residues. CDR1 and CDR2 from the germline V gene are SSHAT and FNYEAQ (reference sequence). As DNA, the CDR3 is TGTGCCAGCAGCTTCCGACAGGGGGGCTACAATGAGCAGTTCTTC. Its protein is CASSFRQGGYNEQFF.

This sequence joins TRBV30 and TRBJ2-2; TRBD1 agrees at 9 bases. After removal of 3 bases from V and 3 bases from J, the junction contained 5 bases not matched to a gene. In germline, CDR1 is GTSNPN, CDR2 SVGIG (reference sequence). The CDR3 has 15 amino acids. This chain's CDR3 is CAWRTGGQDTGELFF. The DNA for the CDR3 is TGTGCCTGGAGGACAGGGGGGCAGGACACCGGGGAGCTGTTTTTT.

The CDR3 DNA follows: TGCGCCAGCAGCTTAAAGGGACAGGAGTCTGGAAACACCATATATTTT. Its protein product is CASSLKGQESGNTIYF. The chain uses TRBV5-1 and TRBJ1-3; 8 nucleotides line up with TRBD1. The length of the CDR3 is 16 residues. Trimming took 2 bases from V and 1 from J; bases not matched to a gene: 5. The germline V gene encodes CDR1 SGHRS and CDR2 YFSETQ.

CDR3 sequence (DNA): TGTGCCAGCAGCCTAGGGGGGGCAGTCTCCTACGAGCAGTACTTC. Its protein product is CASSLGGAVSYEQYF. The chain recombines TRBV28 with TRBJ2-7; the D gene is possibly TRBD2 (7 bases). The germline V gene encodes CDR1 MDHEN and CDR2 SYDVKM. V was cut by 6 bases and J by 0 bases, with 15 bases left in between. The CDR3 has 15 amino acids.

The genes are TRBV7-2 and TRBJ1-2, with D maybe TRBD1 (5 bases). Germline V lookup: CDR1 SGHTA, CDR2 FQGNSA. Trimming stripped 3 bases from V and 4 bases from J, with 12 bases between. The CDR3 has 14 residues. CDR3 loop: CASSLQGGGYGYTF. DNA of the CDR3: TGTGCCAGCAGCTTGCAGGGCGGGGGCTATGGCTACACCTTC.

CDR3 DNA sequence: TGTGCCAGCAGCTTAGAGGGGGCTACTGAAGCTTTCTTT. This encodes CASSLEGATEAFF. The chain joins TRBV7-9 to TRBJ1-1, with 7 bases identical to TRBD1. V was pared by 1 base and J by 5 bases, with 1 base of the junction left unmatched. This CDR3 is built from 13 residues. The germline gives CDR1 SEHNR, CDR2 FQNEAQ (reference sequence).

The chain links TRBV4-2 to TRBJ1-1; no clear D gene. Trimming left V 0 bases short and J 0 bases short, with 8 bases between. CDR1 and CDR2 from the germline V gene are LGHNA and YNFKEQ. The CDR3 has 15 residues. The CDR3 sequence: CASSQDSTMNTEAFF. The CDR3 bases are TGTGCCAGCAGCCAAGATTCCACAATGAACACTGAAGCTTTCTTT.

The chain links TRBV5-4 to TRBJ1-4, with D possibly TRBD1 on 5 matching bases. Germline assignment: CDR1 SGHNT and CDR2 YYREEE (reference sequence). Trimming removed 3 bases from V and 6 bases from J, with 12 bases in between. This CDR3 has 14 residues. The CDR3 region is CASSSRGGDEKLFF. CDR3 coding DNA: TGTGCCAGCAGCTCCCGGGGGGGGGATGAAAAACTGTTTTTT. The entire variable domain, with the rest obtained from reference TRBV5-4 and TRBJ1-4, is as follows: ETGVTQSPTHLIKTRGQQVTLRCSSQSGHNTVSWYQQALGQGPQFIFQYYREEENGRGNFPPRFSGLQFPNYSSELNVNALELDDSALYLCASSSRGGDEKLFFGSGTQLSVL.

The rearrangement links TRBV15 to TRBJ2-5, with 7 bases matching TRBD1. The CDR3 length is 15 residues. Germline V CDR1 and CDR2: LNHNV, YYDKDF (reference sequence). V was clipped by 1 base and J by 4 bases; unmatched bases: 6. Written as DNA, the CDR3 is TGTGCCACCAGCAGAGGAGGGACAGATGGAGAGACCCAGTACTTC. It codes for CATSRGGTDGETQYF.

This chain connects TRBV19 to TRBJ1-2, with 7 bases matching TRBD1. Germline CDR1 reads LNHDA; CDR2 reads SQIVND (reference sequence). Trimming removed 6 bases from V and 6 bases from J; junction bases left unmatched: 7. This CDR3 contains 13 residues. CDR3 loop: CASRGGVDDGYTF. CDR3 nucleotide sequence: TGTGCCAGTAGAGGGGGCGTGGACGATGGCTACACCTTC.